The 27 T cell receptor beta chains in this list originate from one sample, sequenced in a study of radiotherapy plus CTLA-4 blockade in lung cancer. Assay used: immunoSEQ multiplex PCR; TCRdb lists only in-frame clones, some missing. The sample lists roughly 93,000 clones; roughly 80% were seen once. The material was peripheral blood, obtained from a patient treated with radiotherapy plus ipilimumab. The receptors here all came from a human donor with non-small cell lung cancer who had a partial response to radiotherapy plus ipilimumab.

The V and J genes are TRBV2 and TRBJ2-7; the D gene is possibly TRBD2 (5 bases). The CDR3 has 16 residues. Germline V CDR1 and CDR2: SNHLY, FYNNEI. V was shortened by 1 base and J by 0 bases, with 13 bases between the two germline ends. CDR3 loop: CASSEEHSAGSYEQYF. The CDR3 DNA sequence: TGTGCCAGCAGTGAAGAACATAGCGCGGGCTCCTACGAGCAGTACTTC.

The gene calls are TRBV19 and TRBJ1-1; 9 bases match TRBD1. V lost 4 bases to trimming and J lost 3 bases; unmatched junction nucleotides: 9. CDR1 and CDR2 (germline): LNHDA, SQIVND (reference sequence). The CDR3 contains 16 residues. The CDR3 DNA reads TGTGCCAGTAGTAACCACAGGGGGCGAGGGGACACTGAAGCTTTCTTT. Translation gives CASSNHRGRGDTEAFF.

This clone was picked up a small number of times. V is TRBV11-2 and J is TRBJ2-5; 10 positions match TRBD2. The germline V gene encodes CDR1 SGHAT and CDR2 FQNNGV. The CDR3 has 16 residues. The trim removed 5 bases at V and 5 bases at J, leaving 11 bases unmatched. The CDR3 DNA reads TGTGCCAGCAGCCCCTTTGGTAGCGGGAGGCTGGAGACCCAGTACTTC. Encoded protein: CASSPFGSGRLETQYF.

This clone came up a few times. The genes are TRBV30 and TRBJ1-1; no clear D. This CDR3 is 15 amino acids long. V gave up 0 bases and J gave up 5 bases, with 16 bases separating them. Per germline, CDR1 GTSNPN and CDR2 SVGIG (reference sequence). In nucleotides, the CDR3 is TGTGCCTGGAGTGTACCCGGCATCCGAGGGACTGAAGCTTTCTTT. Its translation: CAWSVPGIRGTEAFF.

The V gene is TRBV7-2, the J gene TRBJ2-5, with unresolved D. The CDR3 runs 14 residues. The V end lost 5 bases, the J end lost 3 bases, and 13 bases lay between the germline ends. Per the germline V gene, CDR1 is SGHTA and CDR2 is FQGNSA. The CDR3 spells CASSPQWVKETQYF. CDR3 coding DNA: TGTGCCAGCAGCCCACAGTGGGTGAAAGAGACCCAGTACTTC.

As concerns this clone: This sample also contains other DNA sequences that code for the same CDR3. J is TRBJ2-2 and V is TRBV5-1; a weak D match, TRBD2 (6 bases). The CDR3 length is 15 residues. V shed 4 bases and J shed 1 base, with 11 bases lying between them. Germline CDR1 is SGHRS and CDR2 is YFSETQ. The CDR3 loop is CASSPGLLNTGELFF. CDR3 DNA sequence: TGCGCCAGCAGCCCGGGACTTCTGAACACCGGGGAGCTGTTTTTT. Complete variable domain (other parts from reference TRBV5-1 and TRBJ2-2): KAGVTQTPRYLIKTRGQQVTLSCSPISGHRSVSWYQQTPGQGLQFLFEYFSETQRNKGNFPGRFSGRQFSNSRSEMNVSTLELGDSALYLCASSPGLLNTGELFFGEGSRLTVL.

The chain recombines TRBV27 with TRBJ1-1; the D gene is possibly TRBD1 (6 bases). The ends were cut back, 3 bases at V and 4 bases at J, with 9 bases in the middle. This CDR3 is 13 amino acids long. In germline, CDR1 is MNHEY, CDR2 SMNVEV (reference sequence). CDR3 DNA sequence: TGTGCCAGCAGTTTGGGAGGGGGCACTGAAGCTTTCTTT. Its translation: CASSLGGGTEAFF.

The rearrangement joins TRBV6-5 to TRBJ2-7; D is undetermined. The germline V gene encodes CDR1 MNHEY and CDR2 SVGAGI. CDR3 length: 15 residues. Trimming cost V 6 bases and J 4 bases, with 19 bases left between them. CDR3 amino acids: CASRQTSAERYEQYF. The CDR3 bases are TGTGCCAGCAGACAAACCTCAGCCGAGAGGTACGAGCAGTACTTC.

The chain recombines TRBV20-1 with TRBJ2-5; D perhaps matches TRBD1 (5 bases). The CDR3 spans 11 residues. From germline, CDR1 is DFQATT and CDR2 SNEGSKA (reference sequence). V was cut by 4 bases and J by 5 bases, with 8 bases left in between. CDR3 coding DNA: TGCAGTGCTACTAGGGGCGAGACCCAGTACTTC. Encoded protein: CSATRGETQYF.

The chain links TRBV28 to TRBJ1-1; perhaps TRBD1 as D (6 bases). CDR3 size: 15 residues. In germline, CDR1 is MDHEN, CDR2 SYDVKM. V lost 5 bases and J 4 bases, leaving 17 bases between the germline ends. CDR3 DNA sequence: TGTGCCAGCAGTCCCCCAGGGGCTTATCGCACTGAAGCTTTCTTT. Its translation: CASSPPGAYRTEAFF.

V and J are TRBV5-5 and TRBJ2-7, with 9 nucleotides matching TRBD1. The CDR3 is 15 residues long. The J segment lost 5 bases and the V segment lost 0 bases, leaving 6 bases of the junction unmatched. From germline, CDR1 is SGHKS and CDR2 YYEKEE (reference sequence). The CDR3 loop is CASSLGGQGSHEQYF. The CDR3 region has the DNA TGTGCCAGCAGCTTGGGGGGACAGGGATCCCACGAGCAGTACTTC.

This clone was recorded once. The V call is TRBV5-1, the J call TRBJ1-2; D unresolved. Germline V CDR1 and CDR2: SGHRS, YFSETQ. With 0 bases removed from V and 2 bases from J, the gap between germline ends came to 8 bases. The CDR3 sequence is 14 residues long. The CDR3 region has the DNA TGCGCCAGCAGCTTGGAATCGCTAAACTATGGCTACACCTTC. Its protein product is CASSLESLNYGYTF.

The chain has TRBV29-1 and TRBJ2-1; TRBD2 aligns across 10 bases. The CDR3 runs 15 residues. Looked up from germline, CDR1 is SQVTM and CDR2 is ANQGSEA. The V segment lost 1 base and the J segment 8 bases; nucleotides outside the gene matches: 8. The CDR3: CSVEGLAGVVDEQFF. The CDR3 coding sequence is TGCAGCGTTGAAGGGCTAGCGGGAGTAGTGGATGAGCAGTTCTTC.

The chain combines TRBV19 with TRBJ2-1; D gene uncertain. Germline CDR1 LNHDA, CDR2 SQIVND (reference sequence). Trimming removed 0 bases at V and 5 bases at J, with 11 bases between. CDR3 size: 15 residues. The CDR3 nucleotides are TGTGCCAGTAGTATAGATCCGCGGTTCGACAATGAGCAGTTCTTC. Translation gives CASSIDPRFDNEQFF.

The rearrangement links TRBV28 to TRBJ1-1; possible D gene TRBD1, 6 bases. The CDR3 runs to 11 residues. V was shortened by 6 bases and J by 4 bases, with 6 bases between the two germline ends. Germline lookup yields CDR1 MDHEN and CDR2 SYDVKM. The CDR3 here is CASSRGTEAFF. The CDR3 coding sequence is TGTGCCAGCAGCAGGGGCACTGAAGCTTTCTTT.

As concerns this clone: This same CDR3 is encoded by further DNA sequences in the sample. The rearrangement uses TRBV9 and TRBJ1-5; 8 bases map to TRBD1. The CDR3 totals 14 residues. V lost 0 bases, J lost 4 bases, and 0 bases stayed unmatched. Germline CDR1 SGDLS, CDR2 YYNGEE. The CDR3 protein is CASSVGQGNQPQHF. Here the CDR3 DNA reads TGTGCCAGCAGCGTAGGACAGGGGAATCAGCCCCAGCATTTT.

This chain connects TRBV28 to TRBJ2-2; 11 positions agree with TRBD1. The CDR3 has 17 amino acids. Germline lookup yields CDR1 MDHEN and CDR2 SYDVKM. V shed 4 bases, J shed 2 bases, and the junction held 6 bases outside the gene matches. CDR3 protein: CASSSPGQGGNTGELFF. The CDR3 DNA is TGTGCCAGCAGTTCTCCGGGACAGGGGGGAAACACCGGGGAGCTGTTTTTT.

This chain connects TRBV5-4 to TRBJ2-3; 10 bases align to TRBD2. The CDR3 totals 17 residues. V was pared by 4 bases and J by 0 bases, with 8 bases of the junction left unmatched. CDR1 is SGHNT, CDR2 YYREEE, per germline (reference sequence). CDR3 sequence (DNA): TGTGCCAGCAGCACCGGTAGCGGGAGGCCGAGCACAGATACGCAGTATTTT. Its protein is CASSTGSGRPSTDTQYF.

The J gene is TRBJ1-5, the V gene TRBV7-8; D is unresolved. Looked up from germline, CDR1 is SGHVS and CDR2 is FQNEAQ. The V gene lost 1 base and the J gene lost 4 bases, with 5 bases spanning the gap. This CDR3 spans 13 amino acids. The CDR3 region has the DNA TGTGCCAGCAGCTTAGACAGAAATCAGCCCCAGCATTTT. Amino acids: CASSLDRNQPQHF.

The V gene is TRBV28, the J gene TRBJ1-2, with 7 positions matching TRBD1. CDR3 length: 14 residues. Germline-derived CDR1 and CDR2 are MDHEN and SYDVKM. After removal of 5 bases from V and 8 bases from J, the junction contained 11 bases not matched to a gene. The CDR3 region is CASSGGQIYGGYTF. CDR3 bases: TGTGCCAGCAGTGGGGGACAGATCTATGGCGGCTACACCTTC.

V gene TRBV5-1 combines with J gene TRBJ2-7; TRBD1 agrees at 11 bases. Germline assignment: CDR1 SGHRS and CDR2 YFSETQ. The V segment lost 1 base and the J segment 5 bases; nucleotides outside the gene matches: 5. CDR3 length: 15 residues. CDR3 coding DNA: TGCGCCAGCAGCTTGTGGACAGGGGGCAATAACGAGCAGTACTTC. Translated: CASSLWTGGNNEQYF.

The chain joins TRBV7-6 to TRBJ2-5, with D possibly matching TRBD1 (5 bases). This CDR3 has 14 amino acids. V lost 1 base to trimming and J lost 9 bases, with 15 bases between them. Germline loops: CDR1 SGHVS, CDR2 FNYEAQ. The CDR3 spells CASSLGQGVRAQYF. DNA of the CDR3: TGTGCCAGCAGCTTAGGGCAGGGCGTCCGGGCCCAGTACTTC.

The chain has TRBV14 and TRBJ2-5; 12 nucleotides line up with TRBD2. V dropped 6 bases and J dropped 4; count of bases not matched to a gene: 9. Germline V gene sequence: CDR1 SGHDN, CDR2 FVKESK. The CDR3 contains 16 residues. CDR3 region: CASSHLPGLAGETQYF. The CDR3 coding sequence is TGTGCCAGCAGTCATCTGCCGGGACTAGCGGGAGAGACCCAGTACTTC.

V and J are TRBV19 and TRBJ2-5; 10 bases match TRBD2. J gave up 4 bases and V 4 bases, and 0 bases lay outside the gene matches. The V gene's germline CDR1 is LNHDA and CDR2 SQIVND (reference sequence). The CDR3 totals 13 residues. CDR3 nucleotide sequence: TGTGCCAGTAGTAGACTAGCGGGAGAGACCCAGTACTTC. Its protein is CASSRLAGETQYF.

Regarding this clone: The sample has other DNA sequences that encode this CDR3 too. The rearrangement uses TRBV28 and TRBJ1-5; 10 nucleotides agree with TRBD1. V was pared by 4 bases and J by 6 bases, with 9 bases of the junction left unmatched. This CDR3 comprises 16 residues. CDR1 is MDHEN, CDR2 SYDVKM, per germline. The CDR3: CASSSHGQGGGQPQHF. The DNA of the CDR3 is TGTGCCAGCAGTTCCCATGGACAGGGGGGAGGTCAGCCCCAGCATTTT.

The chain employs TRBV29-1 and TRBJ2-7; 8 nucleotides match TRBD1. The CDR3 consists of 14 residues. Per germline, CDR1 SQVTM and CDR2 ANQGSEA. V lost 5 bases to trimming and J lost 6 bases; unmatched junction nucleotides: 12. CDR3 sequence (DNA): TGCAGCGTTAAGCCTCGACAGGGGCTCGGCGAGCAGTACTTC. This sequence encodes CSVKPRQGLGEQYF.

The CDR3: CASSPPHRVSGNTIYF. In DNA, the CDR3 is TGTGCCAGCTCACCACCGCACAGGGTCTCTGGAAACACCATATATTTT. The chain is built from TRBV18 and TRBJ1-3, with D possibly being TRBD1 (6 bases). CDR3 length equals 16 residues. Trimming stripped 0 bases from V and 0 bases from J, with 9 bases between. Germline V gives CDR1 KGHSH, CDR2 LQKENI.